The 17 T cell receptor beta chains listed next were all sequenced from one sample in a study of blood T cell repertoires in COVID-19. Here immunoSEQ multiplex PCR was the method, and the copy in TCRdb shows in-frame clones only, minus some. This sample carries over 50,000 clones, 70% to 85% of them seen once, and the ten largest clones take 14%. Sample: peripheral blood. The receptor source for this set is a human donor in a cohort sampled during active COVID-19.

This chain joins TRBV27 and TRBJ2-7, with 8 positions matching TRBD2. In germline, CDR1 is MNHEY, CDR2 SMNVEV (reference sequence). V shed 10 bases, J shed 3 bases, and the junction held 2 bases outside the gene matches. The CDR3 runs 11 residues. This CDR3 reads CATGTSYEQYF. The DNA for the CDR3 is TGTGCCACCGGGACTAGCTACGAGCAGTACTTC.

The chain employs TRBV15 and TRBJ1-6; TRBD1 matches 9 bases. The CDR3 has 15 amino acids. The germline V gene encodes CDR1 LNHNV and CDR2 YYDKDF (reference sequence). The J segment lost 4 bases and the V segment lost 5 bases, leaving 3 bases of the junction unmatched. CDR3: CATSSGTGYNSPLHF. The CDR3 coding sequence is TGTGCCACCAGCTCCGGGACAGGGTATAATTCACCCCTCCACTTT. The full variable domain, with the rest looked up from reference TRBV15 and TRBJ1-6, is DAMVIQNPRYQVTQFGKPVTLSCSQTLNHNVMYWYQQKSSQAPKLLFHYYDKDFNNEADTPDNFQSRRPNTSFCFLDIRSPGLGDTAMYLCATSSGTGYNSPLHFGNGTRLTVT.

This clone appeared a few times. This chain links TRBV4-2 with TRBJ1-6, with a weak D call TRBD1 (5 bases). This CDR3 has 15 residues. Trimming removed 1 base from V and 7 bases from J, with 11 bases in between. The germline V gene has CDR1 LGHNA and CDR2 YNFKEQ. The CDR3 DNA reads as TGTGCCAGCAGCCAAGTTGTCGACAGAAATTCACCCCTCCACTTT. This codes for CASSQVVDRNSPLHF.

The chain recombines TRBV6-5 with TRBJ1-2; tentatively, D is TRBD1 (5 bases). The V end lost 2 bases, the J end lost 10 bases, and 11 bases lay between the germline ends. The CDR3 length is 12 residues. Germline CDR1 is MNHEY and CDR2 is SVGAGI. CDR3 sequence (DNA): TGTGCCAGCAGTTACGGAGGGGAAGTCTACACCTTC. Translation: CASSYGGEVYTF.

The rearrangement links TRBV19 to TRBJ1-5; D is ambiguous. CDR1 is LNHDA, CDR2 SQIVND, per germline (reference sequence). The length of the CDR3 is 13 residues. V lost 3 bases to trimming and J lost 5 bases, with 8 bases between them. CDR3: CASSINGDQPQHF. CDR3 bases: TGTGCCAGTAGTATCAACGGAGATCAGCCCCAGCATTTT.

The chain recombines TRBV3-1 (or the pseudogene TRBV3-2) with TRBJ2-2; D call uncertain. The CDR3 runs to 16 residues. CDR1 LGHDT and CDR2 YNNKEL come from the germline V gene (reference sequence). V lost 0 bases and J 2 bases, leaving 10 bases between the germline ends. CDR3 region: CASSQERGRNTGELFF. CDR3 bases: TGTGCCAGCAGCCAAGAGCGCGGCCGTAACACCGGGGAGCTGTTTTTT.

This clone was counted a few times. The chain carries TRBV24-1 and TRBJ2-7, with TRBD1 as a possible D gene (6 bases). CDR3 length: 13 residues. Germline V gene sequence: CDR1 KGHDR, CDR2 SFDVKD. V dropped 5 bases and J dropped 4 bases, with 11 bases sitting between them. CDR3 protein: CATSVTGTYEQYF. The CDR3 DNA sequence: TGTGCCACCAGTGTTACAGGGACGTACGAGCAGTACTTC.

The rearrangement links TRBV3-1 (or the pseudogene TRBV3-2) to TRBJ1-6, with D possibly matching TRBD1 (6 bases). Between the trimmed V and J ends, which lost 7 bases and 7 bases, there was a span of 14 bases. The CDR3 sequence is 14 residues long. The germline CDR1 and CDR2 sequences are LGHDT and YNNKEL (reference sequence). The CDR3 region has the DNA TGTGCCAGCAACTCGGGGGGGGCAAATTCACCCCTCCACTTT. It translates to CASNSGGANSPLHF.

V gene TRBV27 combines with J gene TRBJ2-7; maybe TRBD1 (6 bases). Germline-derived CDR1 and CDR2 are MNHEY and SMNVEV (reference sequence). V was cut by 6 bases and J by 6 bases, with 18 bases left in between. The CDR3 has 14 amino acids. The CDR3 sequence is CASRTAEDRPEQYF. The DNA of the CDR3 is TGTGCCAGCAGAACAGCGGAAGACAGGCCCGAGCAGTACTTC.

The rearrangement links TRBV14 to TRBJ2-1; D unclear. V lost 2 bases to trimming and J lost 5 bases, with 13 bases between them. Per the germline V gene, CDR1 is SGHDN and CDR2 is FVKESK. The CDR3 runs to 15 residues. CDR3 nucleotide sequence: TGTGCCAGCAGCCAAAAGGTCGGGTACAACAATGAGCAGTTCTTC. It yields the protein CASSQKVGYNNEQFF.

The CDR3 sequence: CASSYSRSGAGTEAFF. The CDR3 DNA is TGTGCCAGCAGTTACTCTAGGTCAGGGGCGGGCACTGAAGCTTTCTTT. The chain couples TRBV6-5 to TRBJ1-1; tentative D call: TRBD1 (6 bases). Germline V gene lookup returns CDR1 MNHEY and CDR2 SVGAGI. The V gene lost 0 bases and the J gene lost 4 bases, with 15 bases spanning the gap. CDR3 length: 16 residues.

The chain uses TRBV6-5 and TRBJ1-1; TRBD1 aligns across 10 bases. From germline, CDR1 is MNHEY and CDR2 SVGAGI. The CDR3 is 15 amino acids. With 6 bases clipped from V and 1 base from J, the junction kept 5 bases outside the gene matches. CDR3 bases: TGTGCCAGCAGAGCGTGGGACAGGGGGAACACTGAAGCTTTCTTT. Translating gives CASRAWDRGNTEAFF.

The CDR3 DNA is TGTGCCACCAGCAGAACCTTGGGGGAGGATGGCTACACCTTC. Translated, it gives CATSRTLGEDGYTF. This chain uses TRBV15 with TRBJ1-2; the D gene is possibly TRBD1 (5 bases). The length of the CDR3 is 14 residues. Per germline, CDR1 LNHNV and CDR2 YYDKDF (reference sequence). V shed 2 bases and J shed 6 bases, with 13 bases lying between them.

This chain uses TRBV7-2 with TRBJ2-3; 7 bases fit TRBD2. J lost 3 bases, V lost 2 bases, and 11 bases had no gene match. The germline CDR1 and CDR2 sequences are SGHTA and FQGNSA. There are 17 residues in the CDR3. DNA of the CDR3: TGTGCCAGCAGCTTACAGTCTAGCGGAACCCCAACAGATACGCAGTATTTT. Protein: CASSLQSSGTPTDTQYF.

The V call is TRBV4-2, the J call TRBJ2-7; D ambiguous. The CDR3 extends over 14 amino acids. Deletions cut 3 bases from V and 7 bases from J, with 16 bases between. Germline CDR1 reads LGHNA; CDR2 reads YNFKEQ. CDR3 residues: CASSHSMIEREQYF. DNA for the CDR3: TGTGCCAGCAGCCACTCAATGATCGAACGGGAGCAGTACTTC.

The V call is TRBV4-1, the J call TRBJ1-1, with a weak D call TRBD1 (5 bases). From germline, CDR1 is MGHRA and CDR2 YSYEKL. Trimming pared 6 bases from V and 5 bases from J, leaving 19 bases between. The CDR3 loop spans 15 amino acids. The CDR3 sequence: CASSSARAGRTEAFF. In DNA form, the CDR3 reads TGCGCCAGCAGTTCCGCCCGGGCAGGGCGGACTGAAGCTTTCTTT.

This clone was picked up one time. This chain connects TRBV18 to TRBJ2-2; TRBD1 matches 8 bases. This CDR3 contains 14 residues. V lost 4 bases and J lost 4; bases outside the gene matches: 2. Germline-derived CDR1 and CDR2 are KGHSH and LQKENI. In DNA, the CDR3 is TGTGCCAGCTCACAACAGGGGGGCACCGGGGAGCTGTTTTTT. Amino acid sequence: CASSQQGGTGELFF.